The 29 T cell receptor beta chains listed next were all sequenced from one sample in a study of spatial heterogeneity in lung cancer. MiXCR, applied by TCRdb to the 5' RACE reads, yields one record per CDR3 protein. The data show around 60,000 distinct CDR3 sequences, with 7.5% to 9% seen just once and about 15% held by the top ten. The time point was: sample taken at primary tumor resection. Tumor, nontumor lung or frozen PBMC supplied whole RNA, sequenced without sorting. Sample: PBMCs, taken at surgery. These receptor sequences come from a female donor with early-stage non-small cell lung cancer.

This clonotype was found many times. This chain uses TRBV20-1 with TRBJ1-1; maybe TRBD1 (6 bases). Germline values: CDR1 DFQATT, CDR2 SNEGSKA (reference sequence). V shed 3 bases and J shed 1 base, with 9 bases lying between them. This CDR3 has 13 amino acids. CDR3 amino acids: CSARGTKNTEAFF. CDR3 nucleotide sequence: TGCAGTGCTAGGGGGACAAAGAACACTGAAGCTTTCTTT.

The table lists this clonotype with a few counts. V usage is TRBV14 and J usage is TRBJ1-2; D gene uncertain. Trimming cost V 5 bases and J 4 bases, with 11 bases left between them. CDR1 SGHDN and CDR2 FVKESK come from the germline V gene. There are 13 residues in the CDR3. CDR3 coding DNA: TGTGCCAGCAGCGCTCAACCACTCTATGGCTACACCTTC. It yields the protein CASSAQPLYGYTF.

This rearrangement joins TRBV5-1 to TRBJ2-7; 10 bases align to TRBD2. This CDR3 spans 15 amino acids. Germline V gene lookup returns CDR1 SGHRS and CDR2 YFSETQ. The trim removed 0 bases at V and 2 bases at J, leaving 2 bases unmatched. The CDR3 DNA reads TGCGCCAGCAGCTTGGGGACTAGCGGAGCCTACGAGCAGTACTTC. Protein product: CASSLGTSGAYEQYF.

This clonotype has a count of ten or more. The chain couples TRBV6-1 to TRBJ1-1; no definite D call. The V and J ends lost 7 bases and 3 bases respectively, with 12 bases between them. This CDR3 has 13 residues. Germline V gene lookup returns CDR1 MNHNS and CDR2 SASEGT. CDR3 sequence reads: CASNPTTYTEAFF. The CDR3 DNA reads TGTGCCAGCAACCCGACGACTTACACTGAAGCTTTCTTT.

This clonotype was recorded at least ten times. This rearrangement joins TRBV28 to TRBJ2-5, with TRBD2 matching over 8 bases. Germline CDR1 MDHEN, CDR2 SYDVKM. V was pared by 9 bases and J by 1 base, with 10 bases of the junction left unmatched. This CDR3 region has 15 residues. The chain's CDR3 is CASNPGGGIQETQYF. The CDR3 DNA sequence: TGTGCCAGTAATCCTGGCGGGGGGATCCAAGAGACCCAGTACTTC.

This chain links TRBV3-1 with TRBJ1-1, with TRBD1 as a possible D gene (6 bases). The V and J ends lost 2 bases and 1 base respectively, with 8 bases between them. This CDR3 has 14 residues. Germline-derived CDR1 and CDR2 are LGHDT and YNNKEL (reference sequence). CDR3 in DNA: TGTGCCAGCAGCCAACCGGACAGGAACACTGAAGCTTTCTTT. It translates to CASSQPDRNTEAFF.

This clonotype was detected ten times or more. One junction end does not reproduce the germline sequence, and a read error may be involved. The CDR3 loop reads CASSIEGGQGNHF. The CDR3 nucleotides are TGTGCCAGTAGTATAGAAGGTGGACAGGGCAACCATTTC. The chain employs TRBV19 and TRBJ2-1, with 8 bases aligning to TRBD1. CDR1 and CDR2 (germline): LNHDA, SQIVND (reference sequence). CDR3 length equals 13 residues.

J is TRBJ1-2 and V is TRBV18; 8 bases match TRBD1. With 6 bases clipped from V and 4 bases from J, the junction kept 7 bases outside the gene matches. Germline assignment: CDR1 KGHSH and CDR2 LQKENI. This CDR3 has 14 amino acids. Here the CDR3 reads CASSQGQGVYGYTF. CDR3 in DNA: TGTGCCAGCTCCCAAGGACAGGGCGTCTATGGCTACACCTTC.

The CDR3 DNA reads as TGTGCCAGCAGTTCCTTTAGCGGAGGAGCTTACGAGCAGTACTTC. Its protein is CASSSFSGGAYEQYF. J is TRBJ2-7 and V is TRBV28, with D perhaps matching TRBD2 (6 bases). V was trimmed by 4 bases and J by 4 bases, leaving 17 bases between them. Germline V gives CDR1 MDHEN, CDR2 SYDVKM. The length of the CDR3 is 15 residues. Full variable domain (rest looked up from reference TRBV28 and TRBJ2-7): DVKVTQSSRYLVKRTGEKVFLECVQDMDHENMFWYRQDPGLGLRLIYFSYDVKMKEKGDIPEGYSVSREKKERFSLILESASTNQTSMYLCASSSFSGGAYEQYFGPGTRLTVT.

V usage is TRBV12-3 or TRBV12-4 and J usage is TRBJ1-1; 7 bases are shared with TRBD1. The CDR3 covers 14 residues. The J segment lost 0 bases and the V segment lost 6 bases, leaving 4 bases of the junction unmatched. The CDR3 reads CASRGDSLNTEAFF. The CDR3 DNA follows: TGTGCCAGCAGGGGGGACAGCCTGAACACTGAAGCTTTCTTT.

The chain links TRBV7-2 to TRBJ1-6; 7 bases fit TRBD1. There are 15 residues in the CDR3. In germline, CDR1 is SGHTA, CDR2 FQGNSA. Trimming cost V 7 bases and J 7 bases; bases outside gene matches: 10. For the CDR3, the DNA is TGTGCCAGCAAGCGAGGAGGGACAGAGAATTCACCCCTCCACTTT. Encoded protein: CASKRGGTENSPLHF. Variable domain in full (rest from reference TRBV7-2 and TRBJ1-6): GAGVSQSPSNKVTEKGKDVELRCDPISGHTALYWYRQSLGQGLEFLIYFQGNSAPDKSGLPSDRFSAERTGGSVSTLTIQRTQQEDSAVYLCASKRGGTENSPLHFGNGTRLTVT.

In this sample, this clonotype turned up many times. The V call is TRBV7-9, the J call TRBJ2-2; 10 bases are shared with TRBD1. With 5 bases clipped from V and 3 bases from J, the junction kept 6 bases outside the gene matches. The CDR3 runs to 16 residues. Germline-derived CDR1 and CDR2 are SEHNR and FQNEAQ (reference sequence). The CDR3 here is CASSPPGTGDTGELFF. The CDR3, as DNA: TGTGCCAGCAGCCCCCCCGGGACAGGGGACACCGGGGAGCTGTTTTTT.

V usage is TRBV28 and J usage is TRBJ2-2, with unresolved D. The CDR3 is made up of 14 amino acids. Trimming cost V 11 bases and J 0 bases, with 13 bases left between them. Germline loops: CDR1 MDHEN, CDR2 SYDVKM. The CDR3 protein is CAAEGLTNTGELFF. The CDR3 DNA follows: TGTGCCGCGGAAGGCCTAACGAACACCGGGGAGCTGTTTTTT.

The genes are TRBV6-5 and TRBJ2-1; D might be TRBD1 (5 bases). V was pared by 10 bases and J by 7 bases, with 17 bases between. The CDR3 length is 13 residues. The germline V gene has CDR1 MNHEY and CDR2 SVGAGI. CDR3 protein: CATNRRGSNEQFF. The CDR3, as DNA: TGTGCCACTAACCGAAGGGGATCTAATGAGCAGTTCTTC.

This clonotype was counted a few times. This chain connects TRBV28 to TRBJ2-5; D is tentatively TRBD1 or TRBD2 (6 bases each). V was clipped by 6 bases and J by 5 bases, with 22 bases between them. The CDR3 covers 16 residues. In germline, CDR1 is MDHEN, CDR2 SYDVKM. The CDR3 bases are TGTGCCAGCAGGAAGACAGGTTCGCGGGGAGTGGAGACCCAGTACTTC. Translated: CASRKTGSRGVETQYF. The complete variable domain, with remaining parts taken from reference TRBV28 and TRBJ2-5, reads DVKVTQSSRYLVKRTGEKVFLECVQDMDHENMFWYRQDPGLGLRLIYFSYDVKMKEKGDIPEGYSVSREKKERFSLILESASTNQTSMYLCASRKTGSRGVETQYFGPGTRLLVL.

The chain recombines TRBV7-2 with TRBJ2-1; D may correspond to TRBD1 or TRBD2 (5 bases each). Trimming pared 5 bases from V and 2 bases from J, leaving 16 bases between. The CDR3 loop spans 16 amino acids. Germline V gene data show CDR1 as SGHTA and CDR2 as FQGNSA. In DNA, the CDR3 is TGTGCCAGCAGCCTCGTCCCCGGGACCACCTACAATGAGCAGTTCTTC. It yields the protein CASSLVPGTTYNEQFF.

This clonotype turned up a few times. The chain links TRBV18 to TRBJ1-5, with 9 bases aligning to TRBD1. The CDR3 runs 16 residues. CDR1 is KGHSH and CDR2 is LQKENI in the germline V gene. V shed 2 bases, J shed 4 bases, and the junction held 6 bases outside the gene matches. CDR3: CASSPSRTGANQPQHF. The CDR3 DNA sequence: TGTGCCAGCTCACCATCGCGGACAGGGGCTAATCAGCCCCAGCATTTT.

This clonotype has at least ten counts. V gene TRBV10-1 combines with J gene TRBJ2-7; TRBD2 is a possible D gene (6 bases). Looked up from germline, CDR1 is WNHNN and CDR2 is SYGVQD (reference sequence). CDR3 length equals 16 residues. With 3 bases removed from V and 2 bases from J, the gap between germline ends came to 17 bases. CDR3 in DNA: TGCGCCAGCAGTGACCCCGGGACTGCGGCCACCTACGAGCAGTACTTC. Protein product: CASSDPGTAATYEQYF.

This clonotype occurred a few times. V gene TRBV9 combines with J gene TRBJ1-3, with a weak D call TRBD1 (6 bases). The CDR3 covers 16 residues. The V gene's germline CDR1 is SGDLS and CDR2 YYNGEE. Trimming took 4 bases from V and 6 from J, leaving 20 bases between them. CDR3 amino acids: CASSPPRSAGVNTIYF. For the CDR3, the DNA is TGTGCCAGCAGCCCCCCTAGGTCGGCAGGGGTAAACACCATATATTTT.

This clonotype was observed at least ten times. V gene TRBV10-3 combines with J gene TRBJ2-7; tentative D call: TRBD1 (5 bases). Germline V lookup: CDR1 ENHRY, CDR2 SYGVKD. V was clipped by 2 bases and J by 0 bases, with 11 bases between them. The CDR3 runs 15 residues. The CDR3 nucleotides are TGTGCCATCAGTGAGCCAGGGCAGGTCTCCTACGAGCAGTACTTC. This translates into CAISEPGQVSYEQYF.

The J gene is TRBJ1-4, the V gene TRBV9; perhaps TRBD1 as D (6 bases). Trimming took off 4 bases at V and 8 bases at J, with 18 bases between the two ends. The CDR3 consists of 15 residues. The germline V gene has CDR1 SGDLS and CDR2 YYNGEE. The CDR3 sequence: CASSPHGGLVEKLFF. For the CDR3, the DNA is TGTGCCAGCAGCCCCCACGGGGGGCTGGTGGAAAAACTGTTTTTT.

The rearrangement joins TRBV6-5 to TRBJ1-4; weak D call: TRBD1 (5 bases). Trimming took 4 bases from V and 2 from J, leaving 11 bases between them. The CDR3 runs to 15 residues. CDR1 is MNHEY, CDR2 SVGAGI, per germline. The chain's CDR3 is CASSFRRGTNEKLFF. The CDR3, as DNA: TGTGCCAGCAGTTTCAGACGGGGCACTAATGAAAAACTGTTTTTT.

This clonotype was recorded many times. The rearrangement links TRBV11-2 to TRBJ1-1; D perhaps matches TRBD1 (6 bases). Trimming pared 0 bases from V and 3 bases from J, leaving 8 bases between. CDR1 and CDR2 from the germline V gene are SGHAT and FQNNGV. The CDR3 is 14 amino acids. CDR3 sequence reads: CASSLDGGDTEAFF. In nucleotides, the CDR3 is TGTGCCAGCAGCTTAGACGGGGGCGACACTGAAGCTTTCTTT.

This clonotype was seen a few times. The chain links TRBV29-1 to TRBJ1-1, with D hard to call. V lost 7 bases and J 0 bases, leaving 3 bases between the germline ends. Germline CDR1 SQVTM, CDR2 ANQGSEA. This CDR3 contains 10 residues. In DNA form, the CDR3 reads TGCAGCGCTGTGAACACTGAAGCTTTCTTT. It codes for CSAVNTEAFF.

This clonotype was detected many times. The chain combines TRBV15 with TRBJ2-3; 8 positions match TRBD2. The germline V gene has CDR1 LNHNV and CDR2 YYDKDF (reference sequence). The CDR3 covers 15 residues. The V segment lost 5 bases and the J segment 6 bases; nucleotides outside the gene matches: 10. The CDR3 sequence: CATSGLAGLTDTQYF. CDR3 DNA sequence: TGTGCCACCAGCGGGCTAGCGGGTTTGACGGATACGCAGTATTTT.

This clonotype turned up a few times. The genes are TRBV5-6 and TRBJ2-7, with TRBD1 matching over 10 bases. Germline V gene data show CDR1 as SGHDT and CDR2 as YYEEEE. V shed 4 bases, J shed 5 bases, and the junction held 9 bases outside the gene matches. CDR3 length: 15 residues. CDR3 nucleotide sequence: TGTGCCAGCAGCATACCGGGACAGGGGTACGACGAGCAGTACGTC. Its protein product is CASSIPGQGYDEQYV.

This clonotype was seen repeatedly, ten times or more. The chain couples TRBV18 to TRBJ1-1, with TRBD1 matching 12 bases. The V and J ends lost 3 bases and 0 bases, in that order; junction bases with no gene match: 5. Germline V gives CDR1 KGHSH, CDR2 LQKENI. The CDR3 loop spans 17 amino acids. Written as DNA, the CDR3 is TGTGCCAGCTCACCCCAGGGGACAGGGGGCCTGAACACTGAAGCTTTCTTT. This encodes CASSPQGTGGLNTEAFF.

V and J are TRBV6-1 and TRBJ2-5; D is possibly TRBD1 (6 bases). V gave up 5 bases and J gave up 1 base, with 20 bases separating them. CDR1 is MNHNS and CDR2 is SASEGT in the germline V gene. There are 17 residues in the CDR3. CDR3 in amino acids: CASSWRTAPHPQETQYF. The CDR3 bases are TGTGCCAGCAGTTGGAGGACAGCCCCTCACCCCCAAGAGACCCAGTACTTC.

This clonotype was seen repeatedly, ten times or more. The V and J genes are TRBV28 and TRBJ2-7; TRBD2 agrees at 9 bases. Germline V gives CDR1 MDHEN, CDR2 SYDVKM. This CDR3 is 14 amino acids long. J was trimmed by 5 bases and V by 2 bases; bases with no gene match: 4. The chain's CDR3 is CASSLQGLANEQYF. The CDR3 DNA reads TGTGCCAGCAGTTTACAGGGACTAGCAAACGAGCAGTACTTC.